These 20 T cell receptor beta chains originate from one sample sequenced in a study of T cell responses to AZD1222 COVID-19 vaccine. The protocol was immunoSEQ multiplex PCR, while the TCRdb copy is restricted to in-frame clones and leaves out a portion. Here the sample spans under 45,000 clones, about 88% being singletons. The sample in question was peripheral blood, obtained on day 0 of AZD1222 vaccination. Receptor source: an adult in good health.

V gene TRBV5-1 combines with J gene TRBJ2-6; 9 positions match TRBD1. CDR1 is SGHRS, CDR2 YFSETQ, per germline. CDR3 length equals 23 residues. Losses at the gene ends were 0 bases for V and 0 bases for J; bases not matched to a gene: 19. The CDR3 reads CASSLDRDRVAFSLSSGANVLTF. The CDR3 nucleotides are TGCGCCAGCAGCTTGGATAGGGACAGGGTGGCATTTAGCCTTAGCTCTGGGGCCAACGTCCTGACTTTC.

The chain carries TRBV19 and TRBJ1-4; D may be TRBD1 (5 bases). CDR1 is LNHDA, CDR2 SQIVND, per germline (reference sequence). The V and J ends lost 3 bases and 0 bases respectively, with 20 bases between them. This CDR3 region has 19 residues. The chain's CDR3 is CASSIPVRVRGSTNEKLFF. The CDR3 DNA is TGTGCCAGTAGTATCCCGGTCAGGGTCCGGGGATCAACTAATGAAAAACTGTTTTTT.

The chain couples TRBV4-1 to TRBJ2-2; 7 bases align to TRBD2. CDR1 and CDR2 from the germline V gene are MGHRA and YSYEKL. V lost 1 base and J lost 5; bases outside the gene matches: 10. The CDR3 is 17 residues long. CDR3 region: CASSQGFIAGGTGELFF. CDR3 DNA: TGCGCCAGCAGCCAAGGGTTTATAGCGGGTGGGACCGGGGAGCTGTTTTTT.

The table lists this clone with a count of one. This chain uses TRBV29-1 with TRBJ1-2; D is ambiguous. This CDR3 is built from 13 residues. CDR1 SQVTM and CDR2 ANQGSEA come from the germline V gene. The V end lost 6 bases, the J end lost 4 bases, and 15 bases lay between the germline ends. In DNA form, the CDR3 reads TGCAGCGTGATGCCTACTCATTCCTATGGCTACACCTTC. Its translation: CSVMPTHSYGYTF.

The chain couples TRBV19 to TRBJ1-5; D may be TRBD1 (5 bases). This CDR3 contains 16 residues. Trimming stripped 1 base from V and 2 bases from J, with 12 bases between. Germline V gene lookup returns CDR1 LNHDA and CDR2 SQIVND (reference sequence). In nucleotides, the CDR3 is TGTGCCAGTAGTATAGTCTCAGCGGGGGGCAATCAGCCCCAGCATTTT. Its translation is CASSIVSAGGNQPQHF.

The chain is built from TRBV9 and TRBJ1-2, with unresolved D. The ends were cut back, 0 bases at V and 1 base at J, with 13 bases in the middle. Per germline, CDR1 SGDLS and CDR2 YYNGEE. This CDR3 spans 16 amino acids. CDR3 nucleotides: TGTGCCAGCAGCGTAGAGGCACGGCGAGATAACTATGGCTACACCTTC. Translating it yields CASSVEARRDNYGYTF.

This sequence joins TRBV19 and TRBJ2-5; 9 nucleotides align to TRBD1. Germline CDR1 and CDR2: LNHDA and SQIVND (reference sequence). The J segment lost 3 bases and the V segment lost 5 bases, leaving 10 bases of the junction unmatched. The CDR3 runs 16 residues. CDR3 DNA: TGTGCCAGTAGTGTTACAGGGGGCTGGAGAAAAGAGACCCAGTACTTC. Protein: CASSVTGGWRKETQYF.

This clone was seen a single time. The V gene is TRBV2, the J gene TRBJ1-5, with 8 bases fitting TRBD1. V shed 5 bases, J shed 2 bases, and the junction held 5 bases outside the gene matches. The germline gives CDR1 SNHLY, CDR2 FYNNEI. The CDR3 is made up of 15 amino acids. The CDR3 nucleotides read TGTGCCAGCAGTTTGGACAGGGTGGGCAATCAGCCCCAGCATTTT. Its protein is CASSLDRVGNQPQHF.

The CDR3 here is CASRARTSTDTQYF. Written as DNA, the CDR3 is TGTGCCAGTAGGGCACGAACTAGCACAGATACGCAGTATTTT. V is TRBV19 and J is TRBJ2-3; the D is unclear. CDR1 LNHDA and CDR2 SQIVND come from the germline V gene (reference sequence). V was clipped by 6 bases and J by 0 bases, with 10 bases between them. The CDR3 has 14 residues.

The chain couples TRBV15 to TRBJ1-5; 8 nucleotides line up with TRBD1. The CDR3 is 16 residues long. The junction had 10 bases not matched to a gene; V was cut back by 5 bases and J by 4 bases. Looked up from germline, CDR1 is LNHNV and CDR2 is YYDKDF (reference sequence). The DNA of the CDR3 is TGTGCCACCAGCTCGAGGCGGCAGGGGGCAAATCAGCCCCAGCATTTT. This translates into CATSSRRQGANQPQHF.

The rearrangement joins TRBV10-3 to TRBJ2-7; tentatively, D is TRBD1 (5 bases). Germline V lookup: CDR1 ENHRY, CDR2 SYGVKD. V shed 5 bases and J shed 0 bases, with 8 bases lying between them. This CDR3 region has 13 residues. The DNA for the CDR3 is TGTGCCATCAGTAGGGGTGACTCCTACGAGCAGTACTTC. Translated, it gives CAISRGDSYEQYF.

This sequence joins TRBV9 and TRBJ2-7; 8 bases map to TRBD1. There are 15 residues in the CDR3. Unmatched junction bases numbered 5, after V lost 0 bases and J lost 3 bases. Germline CDR1 SGDLS, CDR2 YYNGEE. The CDR3: CASSVETGGGYEQYF. In nucleotides, the CDR3 is TGTGCCAGCAGCGTAGAAACAGGGGGAGGCTACGAGCAGTACTTC.

V and J are TRBV4-2 and TRBJ1-5; 10 bases fit TRBD1. Looked up from germline, CDR1 is LGHNA and CDR2 is YNFKEQ. The CDR3 extends over 15 amino acids. V lost 1 base and J lost 6; bases outside the gene matches: 3. CDR3 sequence (DNA): TGTGCCAGCAGCCAAGGACAGGGGGCTTCTCAGCCCCAGCATTTT. It is translated as CASSQGQGASQPQHF.

This chain uses TRBV4-1 with TRBJ2-3, with D unresolved. Trimming pared 6 bases from V and 6 bases from J, leaving 7 bases between. The germline gives CDR1 MGHRA, CDR2 YSYEKL. The CDR3 is 11 amino acids. The CDR3 spells CASRDVDTQYF. The CDR3 coding sequence is TGCGCCAGCAGAGATGTGGATACGCAGTATTTT.

The V and J genes are TRBV6-5 and TRBJ2-7; 9 nucleotides line up with TRBD1. V shed 5 bases and J 4 bases; nucleotides not matched to a gene: 3. The CDR3 runs 13 residues. Germline values: CDR1 MNHEY, CDR2 SVGAGI. The CDR3 region has the DNA TGTGCCAGCAGTATTGGACAGGGGTACGAGCAGTACTTC. The encoded protein is CASSIGQGYEQYF.

The chain carries TRBV3-1 (or the pseudogene TRBV3-2) and TRBJ2-3, with TRBD2 as a possible D gene (5 bases). The CDR3 is made up of 11 amino acids. Germline CDR1 and CDR2: LGHDT and YNNKEL (reference sequence). The ends were cut back, 2 bases at V and 9 bases at J, with 6 bases in the middle. CDR3 DNA: TGTGCCAGCAGCCAAACTAGAACGCAGTATTTT. Amino acids: CASSQTRTQYF.

The chain carries TRBV12-5 and TRBJ1-6; 7 bases line up with TRBD1. CDR3 length: 17 residues. CDR1 is LGHNT, CDR2 FRNRAP, per germline. V shed 0 bases, J shed 9 bases, and the junction held 11 bases outside the gene matches. The CDR3, as DNA: TGTGCTAGTGGTTTGGTACGAACAGGGGAGTTTAGTTCACCCCTCCACTTT. It encodes CASGLVRTGEFSSPLHF.

This CDR3 reads CASSQPTSGGAGNEQFF. The CDR3 nucleotides are TGCGCCAGCAGCCAACCTACTAGCGGGGGGGCCGGGAATGAGCAGTTCTTC. The V and J genes are TRBV4-1 and TRBJ2-1; 13 bases line up with TRBD2. V shed 2 bases and J 7 bases; nucleotides not matched to a gene: 8. Germline CDR1 MGHRA, CDR2 YSYEKL. This CDR3 has 17 amino acids.

The chain employs TRBV11-2 and TRBJ1-2, with D uncertain. CDR3 length equals 13 residues. V was clipped by 3 bases and J by 6 bases, with 11 bases between them. In germline, CDR1 is SGHAT, CDR2 FQNNGV. For the CDR3, the DNA is TGTGCCAGCAGCTTCTCCCAAGGAGATGGCTACACCTTC. This gives the protein CASSFSQGDGYTF.

For this clone: This same CDR3 is encoded by further DNA sequences in the sample. The rearrangement uses TRBV5-1 and TRBJ1-5, with TRBD1 matching over 7 bases. This CDR3 is 15 amino acids long. CDR1 SGHRS and CDR2 YFSETQ come from the germline V gene. With 0 bases clipped from V and 4 bases from J, the junction kept 4 bases outside the gene matches. The CDR3 protein is CASSLGGTDNQPQHF. CDR3 coding DNA: TGCGCCAGCAGCTTGGGCGGGACAGATAATCAGCCCCAGCATTTT. The whole variable domain, remainder taken from reference TRBV5-1 and TRBJ1-5, is KAGVTQTPRYLIKTRGQQVTLSCSPISGHRSVSWYQQTPGQGLQFLFEYFSETQRNKGNFPGRFSGRQFSNSRSEMNVSTLELGDSALYLCASSLGGTDNQPQHFGDGTRLSIL.